Following are 20 T cell receptor beta chains from one sample sequenced in a study of cytomegalovirus exposure and HLA in healthy donors. Primers: 60 Vbeta forward and 13 Jbeta reverse. The method was immunoSEQ multiplex PCR; TCRdb's version includes in-frame clones alone and lacks a portion of them. The table records around 110,000 clones, around 75% of them present only once. Sequencing input: PBMCs. All receptors come from a woman in her late teens or twenties in good health and CMV-seronegative.

This rearrangement joins TRBV27 to TRBJ1-6; D possibly corresponds to TRBD1 (6 bases). Trimming removed 7 bases from V and 10 bases from J, with 23 bases in between. The CDR3 loop spans 16 amino acids. Germline V lookup: CDR1 MNHEY, CDR2 SMNVEV (reference sequence). The CDR3 loop reads CASNDRGGGVGSPLHF. In nucleotides, the CDR3 is TGTGCCAGCAACGACCGAGGGGGGGGCGTTGGATCACCCCTCCACTTT.

This clone was observed a single time. The chain links TRBV28 to TRBJ1-1; no definite D call. Germline-derived CDR1 and CDR2 are MDHEN and SYDVKM. The CDR3 extends over 18 amino acids. V gave up 3 bases and J gave up 4 bases, with 24 bases separating them. The DNA for the CDR3 is TGTGCCAGCAGTTTCACTACCGCCTTACGAAGTTCGTTCACTGAAGCTTTCTTT. Protein sequence: CASSFTTALRSSFTEAFF.

This clone was seen a handful of times. The V call is TRBV5-1, the J call TRBJ2-7; 8 bases agree with TRBD1. V dropped 3 bases and J dropped 0; count of bases not matched to a gene: 5. The length of the CDR3 is 15 residues. The germline CDR1 and CDR2 sequences are SGHRS and YFSETQ. CDR3 in amino acids: CASSSWTGSSYEQYF. The CDR3 region has the DNA TGCGCCAGCAGCTCCTGGACAGGGAGCTCCTACGAGCAGTACTTC.

V usage is TRBV2 and J usage is TRBJ1-3; no firm D call. Germline values: CDR1 SNHLY, CDR2 FYNNEI. CDR3 length equals 16 residues. V lost 0 bases to trimming and J lost 0 bases, with 9 bases between them. The CDR3 DNA reads TGTGCCAGCAGTGAAGCCTCGCTAGACTCTGGAAACACCATATATTTT. Amino acid sequence: CASSEASLDSGNTIYF.

The chain employs TRBV6-4 and TRBJ1-5; TRBD1 might be the D (5 bases). CDR3 length: 15 amino acids. Germline V gene sequence: CDR1 MRHNA, CDR2 SNTAGT. With 6 bases removed from V and 0 bases from J, the gap between germline ends came to 12 bases. The CDR3: CASRIQENSNQPQHF. In nucleotides, the CDR3 is TGTGCCAGCAGGATACAGGAAAATAGCAATCAGCCCCAGCATTTT.

This chain uses TRBV5-6 with TRBJ2-7; D is possibly TRBD2 (6 bases). CDR1 is SGHDT and CDR2 is YYEEEE in the germline V gene. The CDR3 length is 13 residues. V lost 4 bases, J lost 2 bases, and 10 bases lay in between. Here the CDR3 reads CASSGGLTYEQYF. The CDR3 DNA follows: TGTGCCAGCAGCGGGGGACTCACCTACGAGCAGTACTTC.

The chain combines TRBV2 with TRBJ2-1, with TRBD1 matching over 8 bases. The CDR3 loop spans 14 amino acids. V lost 8 bases to trimming and J lost 5 bases; unmatched junction nucleotides: 8. The germline gives CDR1 SNHLY, CDR2 FYNNEI. The CDR3 region is CASVRDRSNNEQFF. The CDR3, as DNA: TGTGCCAGCGTCCGGGACAGGAGTAACAATGAGCAGTTCTTC.

V gene TRBV27 combines with J gene TRBJ2-7, with a weak D call TRBD1 (7 bases). The CDR3 has 17 residues. Germline CDR1 reads MNHEY; CDR2 reads SMNVEV (reference sequence). Trimming shortened V by 8 bases and J by 7 bases, and 30 bases separated the two germline ends. The CDR3 loop reads CASAPSRGLRTTGEQYF. The CDR3, as DNA: TGTGCCAGCGCTCCGTCGAGGGGGCTACGGACTACGGGGGAGCAGTACTTC.

The chain carries TRBV6-6 and TRBJ1-1; 8 bases align to TRBD1. Germline CDR1 is MNHNY and CDR2 is SVGAGI (reference sequence). J lost 5 bases, V lost 5 bases, and 4 bases had no gene match. The CDR3 sequence is 13 residues long. CDR3 coding DNA: TGTGCCAGCAGTCGTACAGGGGGTACTGAAGCTTTCTTT. As protein: CASSRTGGTEAFF.

DNA of the CDR3: TGTGCCAGCAGCCGGGAGTCTAGCAGATCCTACGAGCAGTACTTC. Its protein is CASSRESSRSYEQYF. V and J are TRBV5-4 and TRBJ2-7, with a weak D call TRBD2 (6 bases). This CDR3 has 15 residues. Germline V CDR1 and CDR2: SGHNT, YYREEE (reference sequence). Deletions cut 4 bases from V and 1 base from J, with 15 bases between.

The chain joins TRBV5-1 to TRBJ2-1; TRBD1 is a possible D gene (6 bases). The CDR3 runs to 14 residues. V lost 1 base, J lost 6 bases, and 11 bases lay in between. Per the germline V gene, CDR1 is SGHRS and CDR2 is YFSETQ. The CDR3 nucleotides are TGCGCCAGCAGCTTGCAGGACAGAACCAATGAGCAGTTCTTC. Encoded protein: CASSLQDRTNEQFF.

V usage is TRBV4-1 and J usage is TRBJ1-1; D gene uncertain. The germline CDR1 and CDR2 sequences are MGHRA and YSYEKL. CDR3 length: 15 amino acids. V lost 0 bases and J 0 bases, leaving 8 bases between the germline ends. The CDR3 region has the DNA TGCGCCAGCAGCCAAGAGGAGTTTATGAACACTGAAGCTTTCTTT. Amino acids: CASSQEEFMNTEAFF.

The chain recombines TRBV19 with TRBJ1-2; 8 nucleotides align to TRBD1. Trimming removed 4 bases from V and 7 bases from J; junction bases left unmatched: 11. The germline gives CDR1 LNHDA, CDR2 SQIVND (reference sequence). The CDR3 totals 15 residues. In DNA form, the CDR3 reads TGTGCCAGTAGTAATTCGGACAGGGATATCGGTGGCTACACCTTC. This sequence encodes CASSNSDRDIGGYTF.

The V gene is TRBV29-1, the J gene TRBJ2-5; TRBD1 agrees at 11 bases. The length of the CDR3 is 15 residues. CDR1 is SQVTM, CDR2 ANQGSEA, per germline. Trimming removed 5 bases from V and 1 base from J; junction bases left unmatched: 6. CDR3 sequence: CSVCKDRGPQETQYF. DNA for the CDR3: TGCAGCGTTTGCAAGGACAGGGGGCCCCAAGAGACCCAGTACTTC.

The gene calls are TRBV4-2 and TRBJ2-2; D is perhaps TRBD2 (5 bases). Trimming removed 3 bases at V and 5 bases at J, with 7 bases between. In germline, CDR1 is LGHNA, CDR2 YNFKEQ. The CDR3 spans 13 residues. The CDR3 DNA is TGTGCCAGCAGCCATGGGAGAACCGGGGAGCTGTTTTTT. Protein product: CASSHGRTGELFF.

The chain is built from TRBV29-1 and TRBJ2-2, with a weak D call TRBD1 (7 bases). Between the trimmed V and J ends, which lost 4 bases and 1 base, there was a span of 16 bases. The CDR3 has 16 residues. The germline CDR1 and CDR2 sequences are SQVTM and ANQGSEA. The chain's CDR3 is CSVGFRQGLNTGELFF. As DNA, the CDR3 is TGCAGCGTTGGATTTCGACAGGGACTGAACACCGGGGAGCTGTTTTTT.

The chain is built from TRBV28 and TRBJ2-3; TRBD1 aligns across 8 bases. V shed 6 bases, J shed 3 bases, and the junction held 11 bases outside the gene matches. CDR1 MDHEN and CDR2 SYDVKM come from the germline V gene. The CDR3 covers 16 residues. The CDR3 reads CASSNQGAASTDTQYF. CDR3 sequence (DNA): TGTGCCAGCAGCAATCAGGGGGCAGCCTCAACAGATACGCAGTATTTT.

This clone was seen once. This chain uses TRBV29-1 with TRBJ2-3; 9 nucleotides agree with TRBD1. CDR1 is SQVTM and CDR2 is ANQGSEA in the germline V gene. Losses at the gene ends were 3 bases for V and 5 bases for J; bases not matched to a gene: 9. The CDR3 runs to 15 residues. CDR3 residues: CSVDSRDRALDTQYF. Written as DNA, the CDR3 is TGCAGCGTTGACAGCCGGGACAGGGCTTTAGATACGCAGTATTTT.

This clone has a handful of counts. The chain carries TRBV6-5 and TRBJ1-4; unclear D gene. CDR1 is MNHEY and CDR2 is SVGAGI in the germline V gene. V was pared by 0 bases and J by 13 bases, with 6 bases between. CDR3 size: 11 residues. The CDR3 loop reads CASSYSGRLFF. CDR3 bases: TGTGCCAGCAGTTACTCTGGGAGACTGTTTTTT.

The chain is built from TRBV5-1 and TRBJ2-1, with D possibly being TRBD1 (6 bases). CDR1 SGHRS and CDR2 YFSETQ come from the germline V gene. Trimming shortened V by 4 bases and J by 6 bases, and 11 bases separated the two germline ends. The CDR3 has 13 amino acids. CDR3 DNA sequence: TGCGCCAGCAGCCTGGACAGCCGCAATGAGCAGTTCTTC. Amino acid sequence: CASSLDSRNEQFF.